This TCR beta chain was identified during a study of early T cells in non-severe SARS-CoV-2 infection. Study overall: Bulk RNA from unsorted whole blood was sequenced; chains were unpaired. Findings and caveats of the study: VDJdb matches were skewed toward anti-spike CD8 T cell responses.

Each cDNA molecule carried a unique molecular identifier. TCRdb analysed the 5' RACE reads with MiXCR anew, one entry per CDR3 protein. Of under 70,000 distinct CDR3 sequences in the sample, 13% are singletons; the top ten hold roughly 10%. This clonotype was counted between two and nine times. Its antigen is as yet unknown. Sequences were derived from whole blood, sampled at baseline. The clonotype was recovered from an adult who was a healthcare worker with PCR-confirmed SARS-CoV-2 infection or an uninfected control (not recorded which).

The CDR3 DNA sequence: TGCGCCAGCAGCTTATCTAGAACTAATGAAAAACTGTTTTTT. Its protein product is CASSLSRTNEKLFF. The chain combines TRBV5-1 with TRBJ1-4, with D hard to call. The CDR3 has 14 residues. Trimming took off 2 bases at V and 1 base at J, with 6 bases between the two ends. Germline-derived CDR1 and CDR2 are SGHRS and YFSETQ.